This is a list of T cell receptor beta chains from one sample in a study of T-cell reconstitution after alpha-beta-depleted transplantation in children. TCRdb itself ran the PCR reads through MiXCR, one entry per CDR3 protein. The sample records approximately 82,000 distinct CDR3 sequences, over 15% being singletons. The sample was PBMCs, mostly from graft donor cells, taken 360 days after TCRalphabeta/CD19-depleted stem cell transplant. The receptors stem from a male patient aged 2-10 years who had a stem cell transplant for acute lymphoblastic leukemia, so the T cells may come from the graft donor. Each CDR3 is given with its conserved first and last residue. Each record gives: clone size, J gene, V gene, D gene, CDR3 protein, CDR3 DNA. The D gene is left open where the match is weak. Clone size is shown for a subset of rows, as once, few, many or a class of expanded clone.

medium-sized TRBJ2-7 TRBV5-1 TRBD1 CASSSTRDRPYEQYF TGCGCCAGCAGCTCGACCCGGGACAGACCCTACGAGCAGTACTTC
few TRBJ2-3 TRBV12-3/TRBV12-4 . CASRTTIGVTDTQYF TGTGCCAGCAGAACAACGATTGGTGTCACAGATACGCAGTATTTT
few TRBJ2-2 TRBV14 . CASSQLIDRPTGELFF TGTGCCAGCAGCCAATTGATCGACAGACCCACCGGGGAGCTGTTTTTT
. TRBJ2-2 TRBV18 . CASSPGTSNTGELFF TGTGCCAGCTCACCCGGGACTTCGAACACCGGGGAGCTGTTTTTT
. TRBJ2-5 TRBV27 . CASSLSVGAETQYF TGTGCCAGCAGTTTATCGGTGGGGGCAGAGACCCAGTACTTC
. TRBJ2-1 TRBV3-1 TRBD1 CASSLYGQAYNEQFF TGTGCCAGCAGCCTGTATGGACAGGCTTACAATGAGCAGTTCTTC
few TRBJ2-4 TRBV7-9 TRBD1 CASSARQGAGIQYF TGTGCCAGCAGCGCAAGACAGGGCGCGGGCATTCAGTACTTC
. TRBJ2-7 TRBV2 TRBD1 CATGTGRGPYEQYF TGTGCCACCGGAACTGGCAGGGGGCCCTACGAGCAGTACTTC
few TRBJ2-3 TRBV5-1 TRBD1 CASSLVRTGADTQYF TGCGCCAGCAGCTTGGTCCGGACAGGGGCGGATACGCAGTATTTT
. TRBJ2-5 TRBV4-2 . CASSQDRTVQETQYF TGTGCCAGCAGCCAAGACCGGACAGTGCAAGAGACCCAGTACTTC
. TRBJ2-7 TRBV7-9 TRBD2 CASSRRTSGSYEQYF TGTGCCAGCAGCCGAAGGACTAGCGGATCCTACGAGCAGTACTTC
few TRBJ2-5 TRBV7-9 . CASRFGETQYF TGTGCCAGCAGATTCGGGGAGACCCAGTACTTC
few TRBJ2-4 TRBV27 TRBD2 CASSPHSSGRVAKNIQYF TGTGCCAGCAGTCCACATTCTAGCGGGAGAGTAGCCAAAAACATTCAGTACTTC
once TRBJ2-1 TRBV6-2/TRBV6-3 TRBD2 CASSRLAGGPRNEQFF TGTGCCAGCAGTCGCCTAGCGGGAGGGCCAAGGAATGAGCAGTTCTTC
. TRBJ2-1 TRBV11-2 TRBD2 CASSFSTSGSPEQFF TGTGCCAGCAGCTTTTCGACTAGCGGGAGTCCAGAGCAGTTCTTC
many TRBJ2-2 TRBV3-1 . CASSRGTGELFF TGTGCCAGCAGCAGGGGCACCGGGGAGCTGTTTTTT
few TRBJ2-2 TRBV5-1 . CASTHNRNTGELFF TGCGCCAGCACCCACAACAGGAACACCGGGGAGCTGTTTTTT
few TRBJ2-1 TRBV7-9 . CASSPIFERQFF TGTGCCAGCAGCCCAATTTTTGAGCGGCAGTTCTTC
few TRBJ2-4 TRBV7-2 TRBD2 CASRSTSGIGNIQYF TGTGCCAGCAGGTCGACTAGCGGGATTGGAAACATTCAGTACTTC
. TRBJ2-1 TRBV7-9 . CASSPWFPPQNEQFF TGTGCCAGCAGCCCCTGGTTCCCTCCCCAAAATGAGCAGTTCTTC
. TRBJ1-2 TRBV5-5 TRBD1 CASSITRQGFYGYTF TGTGCCAGCAGCATAACCAGACAGGGATTCTATGGCTACACCTTC
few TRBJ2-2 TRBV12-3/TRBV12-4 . CASTEGGSANTGELFF TGTGCCAGCACCGAAGGAGGGAGTGCGAACACCGGGGAGCTGTTTTTT
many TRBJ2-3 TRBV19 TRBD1 CASRTDRGPLTDTQYF TGTGCCAGTAGGACCGACAGGGGGCCTTTGACAGATACGCAGTATTTT
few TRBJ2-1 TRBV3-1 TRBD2 CASSQPGTSADEQFF TGTGCCAGCAGCCAGCCCGGGACTAGCGCCGATGAGCAGTTCTTC
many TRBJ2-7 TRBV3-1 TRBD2 CASSQDFTGGPYEQYF TGTGCCAGCAGCCAAGATTTTACGGGAGGGCCGTATGAGCAGTACTTC